A single T cell receptor beta chain is shown here with its context. The sample belongs to a study of response to subunit inactivated influenza vaccine. TCRdb analysed the RT-PCR reads with MiXCR anew, one entry per CDR3 protein. The sample includes approximately 230,000 distinct CDR3 sequences, less than 15% of them seen just once. CDR1 and CDR2 (germline): SGHTA, FQGNSA. The V end lost 5 bases, the J end lost 4 bases, and 17 bases lay between the germline ends. This CDR3 has 15 amino acids. The V call is TRBV7-2, the J call TRBJ1-2, with a possible D match to TRBD1 (5 bases). The source is a man aged 50-60 years who received an inactivated influenza vaccine. The source material was non-naive T cells sorted from PBMCs, sampled approximately 15 days before vaccination. CDR3 sequence (DNA): TGTGCCAGCAGCCCCGAGATCGGGGGTACCTATGGCTACACCTTC. It yields the protein CASSPEIGGTYGYTF.